These 30 T cell receptor beta chains originate from one sample sequenced in a study of control samples from healthy donors and cancer patients. Produced via immunoSEQ multiplex PCR; TCRdb's table is partial and in-frame only. Of roughly 160,000 clones detected, roughly 94% appear once; the ten largest clones hold 12% to 15%. The sample consisted of PBMCs. The receptors here all came from a man in his 60s with colorectal cancer.

The rearrangement joins TRBV12-3 or TRBV12-4 to TRBJ2-5, with D uncertain. V lost 6 bases and J 0 bases, leaving 8 bases between the germline ends. CDR3 length: 13 amino acids. The CDR3 here is CASRKTYQETQYF. CDR3 nucleotide sequence: TGTGCCAGCAGAAAGACCTACCAAGAGACCCAGTACTTC.

This chain joins TRBV18 and TRBJ2-3, with D perhaps TRBD1 or TRBD2 (6 bases each). With 3 bases removed from V and 3 bases from J, the gap between germline ends came to 13 bases. Germline V gene sequence: CDR1 KGHSH, CDR2 LQKENI. The CDR3 sequence is 15 residues long. CDR3 in DNA: TGTGCCAGCTCACCCTTAACAGGGAGGACAGATACGCAGTATTTT. Translation gives CASSPLTGRTDTQYF.

Comment on this clone: This specimen includes other DNA sequences encoding the same CDR3. The rearrangement joins TRBV30 to TRBJ2-5; D is uncertain. The V gene lost 0 bases and the J gene lost 2 bases, with 1 base spanning the gap. In germline, CDR1 is GTSNPN, CDR2 SVGIG (reference sequence). This CDR3 has 11 amino acids. The DNA of the CDR3 is TGTGCCTGGAGTGTGCAAGAGACCCAGTACTTC. Protein product: CAWSVQETQYF.

The chain carries TRBV23-1 and TRBJ2-1; no reliable D call. TRBV23-1 is an open reading frame, and its role is uncertain. Trimming removed 8 bases from V and 10 bases from J, with 12 bases in between. There are 11 residues in the CDR3. The CDR3 bases are TGCGCCAGCTTGGACGTCAGAGAGCAGTTCTTC. Translating it yields CASLDVREQFF.

J is TRBJ1-1 and V is TRBV19, with 9 bases that match TRBD1. Per germline, CDR1 LNHDA and CDR2 SQIVND (reference sequence). The V gene end was trimmed by 3 bases and the J gene end by 2 bases; junction bases not matched to a gene: 10. There are 17 residues in the CDR3. CDR3 nucleotides: TGTGCCAGTAGTATTCTGTGGGGACAGGGAGGCAACACTGAAGCTTTCTTT. Amino acid sequence: CASSILWGQGGNTEAFF.

As DNA, the CDR3 is TGTGCCAGCAGTCAACAGGGGAACACTGAAGCTTTCTTT. This gives the protein CASSQQGNTEAFF. This chain connects TRBV6-6 to TRBJ1-1; TRBD1 is a possible D gene (6 bases). Germline V gene data show CDR1 as MNHNY and CDR2 as SVGAGI (reference sequence). V was pared by 5 bases and J by 1 base, with 8 bases between. The CDR3 has 13 residues.

The chain joins TRBV19 to TRBJ2-5; D call uncertain. Trimming stripped 5 bases from V and 1 base from J, with 8 bases between. Germline assignment: CDR1 LNHDA and CDR2 SQIVND (reference sequence). The CDR3 is made up of 13 amino acids. CDR3 loop: CASSGSAQETQYF. The CDR3 DNA follows: TGTGCCAGTAGTGGCAGCGCCCAAGAGACCCAGTACTTC.

The V and J genes are TRBV5-6 and TRBJ1-3; D may be TRBD1 (6 bases). The CDR3 consists of 14 residues. The ends were cut back, 4 bases at V and 0 bases at J, with 8 bases in the middle. Germline V gene lookup returns CDR1 SGHDT and CDR2 YYEEEE. CDR3 in DNA: TGTGCCAGCAGCCGGGACAACTCTGGAAACACCATATATTTT. This codes for CASSRDNSGNTIYF.

CDR3 sequence (DNA): TGTGCCAGCAGTTACGACACCAATCAGCCCCAGCATTTT. As protein: CASSYDTNQPQHF. This chain connects TRBV6-5 to TRBJ1-5; D not certain. Germline values: CDR1 MNHEY, CDR2 SVGAGI. Trimming pared 2 bases from V and 3 bases from J, leaving 5 bases between. This CDR3 is built from 13 residues.

The chain joins TRBV12-3 or TRBV12-4 to TRBJ2-7, with a tentative D call TRBD2 (5 bases). The V end was cut by 5 bases, the J end by 5 bases, with 13 bases between. The CDR3 consists of 13 residues. DNA of the CDR3: TGTGCCAGCAGTGCCGGGATTTTAAACGAGCAGTACTTC. Protein sequence: CASSAGILNEQYF.

About this clone: Its ends do not fully match the called genes, so a read error is possible. This CDR3 is also generated by other DNA sequences in the sample. V gene TRBV14 combines with J gene TRBJ1-4; 9 nucleotides align to TRBD1. The CDR3 has 14 residues. Germline V CDR1 and CDR2: SGHDN, FVKESK. CDR3 loop: CASSPRQGGEKLFF. DNA of the CDR3: TGCGCCAGCAGCCCGAGACAGGGGGGTGAAAAACTGTTTTTT.

The chain carries TRBV4-3 and TRBJ1-6; no clear D gene. Between the trimmed V and J ends, which lost 0 bases and 4 bases, there was a span of 7 bases. This CDR3 is built from 15 residues. Germline V lookup: CDR1 LGHNA, CDR2 YSLEER. The CDR3 DNA is TGCGCCAGCAGCCAAGACATGGAATATAATTCACCCCTCCACTTT. Translating gives CASSQDMEYNSPLHF.

The chain recombines TRBV9 with TRBJ1-5, with D unresolved. Germline V lookup: CDR1 SGDLS, CDR2 YYNGEE. Trimming removed 0 bases from V and 4 bases from J, with 8 bases in between. The CDR3 covers 14 residues. CDR3 amino acids: CASSVGGENQPQHF. CDR3 in DNA: TGTGCCAGCAGCGTAGGAGGTGAGAATCAGCCCCAGCATTTT.

This rearrangement joins TRBV6-5 to TRBJ2-1; a possible D gene is TRBD1 (6 bases). In germline, CDR1 is MNHEY, CDR2 SVGAGI. With 1 base removed from V and 8 bases from J, the gap between germline ends came to 15 bases. This CDR3 comprises 15 residues. The DNA for the CDR3 is TGTGCCAGCAGTTACTGGGTGGGGGCGACGTATGAGCAGTTCTTC. Translation gives CASSYWVGATYEQFF.

The chain combines TRBV24-1 with TRBJ1-4; D may be TRBD1 (6 bases). This CDR3 region has 16 residues. CDR1 is KGHDR, CDR2 SFDVKD, per germline. V was shortened by 4 bases and J by 7 bases, with 18 bases between the two germline ends. CDR3 sequence reads: CATSDTSGGGSEKLFF. The CDR3 DNA reads as TGTGCCACCAGTGACACCAGCGGGGGCGGGAGTGAAAAACTGTTTTTT.

J is TRBJ2-3 and V is TRBV19; tentative D call: TRBD2 (6 bases). V was cut by 9 bases and J by 0 bases, with 19 bases left in between. The CDR3 totals 16 residues. Germline values: CDR1 LNHDA, CDR2 SQIVND (reference sequence). The CDR3 DNA sequence: TGTGCCAGCTCCTCCGGGAGCGGAGCTAGCACAGATACGCAGTATTTT. This gives the protein CASSSGSGASTDTQYF.

The chain combines TRBV5-1 with TRBJ2-5, with TRBD2 identical over 11 bases. CDR1 and CDR2 (germline): SGHRS, YFSETQ. This CDR3 has 17 amino acids. V dropped 0 bases and J dropped 2; count of bases not matched to a gene: 6. The CDR3 DNA reads TGCGCCAGCAGCTTGGGCGGGACTAGCGGATTACAAGAGACCCAGTACTTC. Translating it yields CASSLGGTSGLQETQYF.

The chain is built from TRBV2 and TRBJ2-5; 7 nucleotides agree with TRBD2. V was clipped by 8 bases and J by 3 bases; unmatched bases: 0. The germline V gene encodes CDR1 SNHLY and CDR2 FYNNEI. CDR3 length: 11 residues. CDR3 in amino acids: CASGTKETQYF. In DNA, the CDR3 is TGTGCCAGCGGGACTAAAGAGACCCAGTACTTC.

The rearrangement links TRBV21-1 to TRBJ2-5; the table's D call, TRBD1, was not checked against the DNA. TRBV21-1 is labeled a pseudogene. The CDR3 covers 15 residues. CDR3 amino acids: CASPGTGGMGETQYF. CDR3 DNA: TGTGCCAGCCCCGGGACAGGGGGTATGGGGGAGACCCAGTACTTC.

This chain joins TRBV9 and TRBJ2-7, with 8 positions matching TRBD1. The V and J ends lost 2 bases and 6 bases, in that order; junction bases with no gene match: 4. CDR1 and CDR2 from the germline V gene are SGDLS and YYNGEE. The CDR3 spans 13 residues. CDR3 DNA sequence: TGTGCCAGCAGCGTGATTGACAGGGGCGAGCAGTACTTC. It yields the protein CASSVIDRGEQYF. Supplemented by reference TRBV9 and TRBJ2-7, the full variable domain reads DSGVTQTPKHLITATGQRVTLRCSPRSGDLSVYWYQQSLDQGLQFLIQYYNGEERAKGNILERFSAQQFPDLHSELNLSSLELGDSALYFCASSVIDRGEQYFGPGTRLTVT.

This sequence joins TRBV19 and TRBJ1-1; no clear D gene. The CDR3 totals 14 residues. Germline CDR1 reads LNHDA; CDR2 reads SQIVND (reference sequence). Trimming took 9 bases from V and 0 from J, leaving 14 bases between them. The CDR3 DNA is TGTGCCAGCCGATATCAGGATATGAACACTGAAGCTTTCTTT. The encoded protein is CASRYQDMNTEAFF. The complete variable domain, with remaining parts taken from reference TRBV19 and TRBJ1-1, reads DGGITQSPKYLFRKEGQNVTLSCEQNLNHDAMYWYRQDPGQGLRLIYYSQIVNDFQKGDIAEGYSVSREKKESFPLTVTSAQKNPTAFYLCASRYQDMNTEAFFGQGTRLTVV.

This chain joins TRBV29-1 and TRBJ2-7; 10 bases are shared with TRBD2. With V trimmed by 4 bases and J by 5 bases, 8 bases remained unmatched. The CDR3 length is 14 residues. Germline V gene data show CDR1 as SQVTM and CDR2 as ANQGSEA. The CDR3 spells CSVGIAGGRDEQYF. For the CDR3, the DNA is TGCAGCGTTGGGATAGCGGGGGGTCGAGACGAGCAGTACTTC.

The CDR3 DNA follows: TGCGCCAGCGCTGAGACAGCACGAGCTTCTAACTATGGCTACACCTTC. Protein: CASAETARASNYGYTF. This sequence joins TRBV4-3 and TRBJ1-2; D is possibly TRBD1 (5 bases). Deletions cut 8 bases from V and 0 bases from J, with 19 bases between. The germline V gene encodes CDR1 LGHNA and CDR2 YSLEER. This CDR3 has 16 residues.

The V call is TRBV9, the J call TRBJ2-7; D unresolved. Trimming left V 3 bases short and J 4 bases short, with 17 bases between. This CDR3 spans 15 amino acids. Germline-derived CDR1 and CDR2 are SGDLS and YYNGEE. CDR3 loop: CASSGEDSNPYEQYF. CDR3 DNA: TGTGCCAGCAGCGGCGAGGATAGTAATCCGTACGAGCAGTACTTC.

This rearrangement joins TRBV23-1 to TRBJ1-2; the D gene is possibly TRBD1 (5 bases). TRBV23-1 is an ORF, with its function uncertain. This CDR3 is built from 15 residues. V was cut by 0 bases and J by 4 bases, with 12 bases left in between. In DNA, the CDR3 is TGCGCCAGCAGTCAATCGTCCAGAGGGGCCTATGGCTACACCTTC. Translating it yields CASSQSSRGAYGYTF.

V is TRBV19 and J is TRBJ1-5, with D perhaps TRBD1 (5 bases). Trimming cost V 7 bases and J 4 bases, with 17 bases left between them. CDR1 and CDR2 from the germline V gene are LNHDA and SQIVND (reference sequence). The CDR3 extends over 15 amino acids. CDR3 protein: CASKKGVAGNQPQHF. The CDR3, as DNA: TGTGCCAGTAAAAAAGGGGTGGCCGGGAATCAGCCCCAGCATTTT.

This rearrangement joins TRBV14 to TRBJ2-1; 9 bases align to TRBD1. Germline V gene sequence: CDR1 SGHDN, CDR2 FVKESK. This CDR3 contains 15 residues. V was pared by 8 bases and J by 3 bases, with 8 bases of the junction left unmatched. CDR3 residues: CASARTGVNYNEQFF. The DNA for the CDR3 is TGTGCCAGCGCCCGGACAGGGGTTAACTACAATGAGCAGTTCTTC.

V and J are TRBV7-2 and TRBJ1-6; the match to TRBD1 covers 7 bases. CDR3 size: 15 residues. The V gene's germline CDR1 is SGHTA and CDR2 FQGNSA. Trimming took 1 base from V and 13 from J; bases not matched to a gene: 10. The CDR3: CASSLDSGTGVPLHF. CDR3 in DNA: TGTGCCAGCAGCTTAGATTCCGGAACAGGGGTTCCCCTCCACTTT.

The V call is TRBV9, the J call TRBJ2-7; D might be TRBD1 (5 bases). Looked up from germline, CDR1 is SGDLS and CDR2 is YYNGEE. The V gene lost 0 bases and the J gene lost 4 bases, with 14 bases spanning the gap. CDR3 length: 15 residues. The CDR3 nucleotides are TGTGCCAGCAGCGTAGGGGGCATGCCCACATACGAGCAGTACTTC. As protein: CASSVGGMPTYEQYF.

This rearrangement joins TRBV5-4 to TRBJ1-2, with 9 bases that match TRBD1. V shed 6 bases and J 8 bases; nucleotides not matched to a gene: 11. The CDR3 is made up of 14 amino acids. The V gene's germline CDR1 is SGHNT and CDR2 YYREEE (reference sequence). The CDR3 bases are TGTGCCAGCACCTACCCTGGGACAGGGCACGGCTACACCTTC. This codes for CASTYPGTGHGYTF.